The clone carrying this TCR beta chain was counted once. The antigen is undetermined. The CDR3 runs 14 residues. The germline CDR1 and CDR2 sequences are GTSNPN and SVGIG (reference sequence). V dropped 5 bases and J dropped 0 bases, with 10 bases sitting between them. Use of 60 Vbeta and 13 Jbeta primers characterized the PCR. Profiled with immunoSEQ multiplex PCR; TCRdb holds only in-frame clones, not every one. The repertoire consists of 200,000 to 250,000 clones, with more than 75% occurring once and the leading ten covering 1.3%. This record comes from a study of cytomegalovirus exposure and HLA in healthy donors. Regarding the study as a whole: Later analysis showed most CMV-associated TCR beta chains appearing HLA-restricted. Sequencing likely generated an artifact that appeared as a cluster of highly shared sequence variants.

The sequence derives from a human donor in good health. The rearrangement joins TRBV30 to TRBJ2-2, with a tentative D call TRBD1 (6 bases). Sequencing input: PBMCs. The CDR3 sequence: CAWGRDTNTGELFF. The CDR3 DNA reads as TGTGCCTGGGGCCGGGACACGAACACCGGGGAGCTGTTTTTT.